This TCR beta chain was recovered during a study of blood T cell repertoires in COVID-19. Study as a whole: Collection of acute and convalescent COVID-19 samples took place in the United States, Italy and Spain. Sample material is recorded as cDNA or gDNA derived from T cells, B-cell-depleted T cells, or PBMCs.

The table came from immunoSEQ multiplex PCR; TCRdb's copy has only in-frame clones and leaves some out. Of approximately 60,000 clones detected, 85% to 95% appear once; the ten largest clones hold about 2.6%. J lost 11 bases, V lost 1 base, and 9 bases had no gene match. The CDR3 is 15 amino acids. Per germline, CDR1 SGHVS and CDR2 FNYEAQ. The clonotype was recovered from a man between 70 and 80 years old with active COVID-19. The sample taken for sequencing was peripheral blood. The chain links TRBV7-6 to TRBJ1-5, with TRBD1 matching over 9 bases. CDR3 residues: CASSLGGTGKETQHF. CDR3 coding DNA: TGTGCCAGCAGCTTAGGTGGGACAGGGAAGGAGACCCAGCATTTT. The entire variable domain, with the rest obtained from reference TRBV7-6 and TRBJ1-5, is as follows: GAGVSQSPRYKVTKRGQDVALRCDPISGHVSLYWYRQALGQGPEFLTYFNYEAQQDKSGLPNDRFSAERPEGSISTLTIQRTEQRDSAMYRCASSLGGTGKETQHFGDGTRLSIL.